The T cell receptor (beta chain) under discussion was sequenced for a study of read filtering for tumor transcriptome and immune sequencing. About the study: Mean patient age was roughly 61 years, range roughly 45 to 85; roughly 18 male, roughly 14 female.

The sample holds many counts of this clonotype. Its cognate antigen is unknown. From roughly 400 ng of RNA, a library with molecular barcoded alpha/delta and beta/gamma adaptors was made. One entry per CDR3 protein results from TCRdb running MiXCR on the reads. The sample has 20,000 to 25,000 distinct CDR3 sequences, roughly an eighth seen once; the top ten hold about 59%. Germline V gene lookup returns CDR1 SGHTA and CDR2 FQGTGA. The CDR3 contains 15 residues. J gave up 8 bases and V 5 bases, and 7 bases lay outside the gene matches. Study-wide results and limits: The sorted CD138-negative fraction was a mixed bone marrow immune population, not purified T cells.

The receptor comes from a donor at least 40 years old with multiple myeloma. Material for sequencing was a population of CD138-negative cells sorted from bone marrow. This chain links TRBV7-3 with TRBJ2-1; TRBD2 matches at 12 bases. The CDR3 loop reads CASSATSGSRDEQFF. In DNA, the CDR3 is TGTGCCAGCAGCGCGACTAGCGGGAGTCGAGATGAGCAGTTCTTC.